The 31 T cell receptor beta chains presented below share a single source sample, sequenced in a study of T-cell memory formation after mild COVID-19. MiXCR was run by TCRdb on the 5' RACE reads, yielding one entry per CDR3 protein. The sample includes a few hundred thousand distinct CDR3 sequences, around a fifth of them seen just once. The sequenced sample was PBMCs or a T cell subset sorted from them (not recorded which). Receptors were obtained from an adult woman who had mild COVID-19 (a few samples of this study predate the infection). Cell type and time point are not known.

This chain connects TRBV12-3 or TRBV12-4 to TRBJ1-5; D is unresolved. V lost 3 bases and J lost 3, with 12 bases in between. This CDR3 has 15 residues. This CDR3 is CASSLSFGVNQPQHF. In DNA, the CDR3 is TGTGCCAGCAGTTTGAGCTTCGGGGTCAATCAGCCCCAGCATTTT.

This clonotype was counted only a few times. The rearrangement uses TRBV30 and TRBJ1-1; D gene unclear. The CDR3 covers 13 residues. CDR1 is GTSNPN and CDR2 is SVGIG in the germline V gene (reference sequence). Trimming stripped 0 bases from V and 7 bases from J, with 12 bases between. Written as DNA, the CDR3 is TGTGCCTGGAGTGTTAATAGTGTGGGTGAAGCTTTCTTT. Amino acid sequence: CAWSVNSVGEAFF. The full variable domain, with the rest looked up from reference TRBV30 and TRBJ1-1, is SQTIHQWPATLVQPVGSPLSLECTVEGTSNPNLYWYRQAAGRGLQLLFYSVGIGQISSEVPQNLSASRPQDRQFILSSKKLLLSDSGFYLCAWSVNSVGEAFFGQGTRLTVV.

The chain recombines TRBV10-3 with TRBJ1-2; the D gene is possibly TRBD1 (5 bases). The CDR3 has 14 residues. Germline V lookup: CDR1 ENHRY, CDR2 SYGVKD. Trimming pared 2 bases from V and 9 bases from J, leaving 16 bases between. The CDR3: CAISEGTAKGRYTF. The CDR3 DNA follows: TGTGCCATCAGTGAGGGGACGGCAAAAGGTCGCTACACCTTC.

The CDR3: CASSQGGGGQETQYF. The CDR3, as DNA: TGCGCCAGCAGCCAAGGAGGGGGGGGGCAGGAGACCCAGTACTTC. The chain employs TRBV4-3 and TRBJ2-5; D is perhaps TRBD2 (7 bases). Germline lookup yields CDR1 LGHNA and CDR2 YSLEER. This CDR3 contains 15 residues. The ends were cut back, 1 base at V and 5 bases at J, with 14 bases in the middle.

V and J are TRBV5-5 and TRBJ1-3; D unclear. The CDR3 has 14 residues. The V end was cut by 1 base, the J end by 2 bases, with 7 bases between. CDR1 SGHKS and CDR2 YYEKEE come from the germline V gene (reference sequence). This chain's CDR3 is CASSLRRPGNTIYF. Here the CDR3 DNA reads TGTGCCAGCAGCTTGAGGAGGCCTGGAAACACCATATATTTT. The whole variable domain, remainder taken from reference TRBV5-5 and TRBJ1-3, is DAGVTQSPTHLIKTRGQQVTLRCSPISGHKSVSWYQQVLGQGPQFIFQYYEKEERGRGNFPDRFSARQFPNYSSELNVNALLLGDSALYLCASSLRRPGNTIYFGEGSWLTVV.

The chain uses TRBV29-1 and TRBJ2-7; D perhaps matches TRBD2 (5 bases). V was trimmed by 0 bases and J by 3 bases, leaving 15 bases between them. Germline CDR1 SQVTM, CDR2 ANQGSEA. This CDR3 contains 15 residues. The CDR3 DNA follows: TGCAGCGTTGAAGATGGCCCGGGGAGCAACTACGAGCAGTACTTC. This codes for CSVEDGPGSNYEQYF.

This clonotype appeared a few times. The chain links TRBV20-1 to TRBJ2-3; TRBD1 aligns across 9 bases. Germline CDR1 reads DFQATT; CDR2 reads SNEGSKA (reference sequence). V shed 5 bases, J shed 12 bases, and the junction held 12 bases outside the gene matches. The CDR3 runs 13 residues. The CDR3 region has the DNA TGCAGTGCTCCCACCCGGGTACAGGGGGCCCAGTATTTT. Amino acids: CSAPTRVQGAQYF.

This chain links TRBV6-2 or TRBV6-3 with TRBJ1-1; D gene uncertain. Per germline, CDR1 MNHEY and CDR2 SVGEGT. V lost 0 bases to trimming and J lost 7 bases, with 3 bases between them. The CDR3 has 11 residues. In DNA, the CDR3 is TGTGCCAGCAGTTACTCGGATGAAGCTTTCTTT. It codes for CASSYSDEAFF.

This clonotype was recorded a few times. CDR3 sequence (DNA): TGTGCCAGCAGTGACTTTCAGGGGAACACTGAAGCTTTCTTT. Protein: CASSDFQGNTEAFF. V usage is TRBV6-5 and J usage is TRBJ1-1, with D perhaps matching TRBD1 (5 bases). CDR1 MNHEY and CDR2 SVGAGI come from the germline V gene. Trimming removed 5 bases at V and 1 base at J, with 11 bases between. The CDR3 runs to 14 residues.

This clonotype has a handful of counts. The V and J genes are TRBV12-5 and TRBJ2-3, with TRBD2 matching 9 bases. The CDR3 runs to 17 residues. The V segment lost 4 bases and the J segment 1 base; nucleotides outside the gene matches: 9. Germline V gene data show CDR1 as LGHNT and CDR2 as FRNRAP. The CDR3 coding sequence is TGTGCTAGTGGTTCTCTTATCCTAGCGGGGCGCACAGATACGCAGTATTTT. Translating gives CASGSLILAGRTDTQYF.

This clonotype was counted a few times. The rearrangement links TRBV5-6 to TRBJ2-1; D is uncertain. Germline CDR1 SGHDT, CDR2 YYEEEE. Deletions cut 2 bases from V and 15 bases from J, with 12 bases between. The CDR3 runs to 11 residues. CDR3 in DNA: TGTGCCAGCAGCTTTAGGCAAGGGCGGTTCTTC. Translating gives CASSFRQGRFF.

This chain's CDR3 is CASSPQAGELFF. In DNA, the CDR3 is TGTGCCAGCAGCCCCCAGGCCGGGGAGCTGTTTTTT. The rearrangement joins TRBV7-2 to TRBJ2-2; D uncertain. The germline CDR1 and CDR2 sequences are SGHTA and FQGNSA. Deletions cut 5 bases from V and 6 bases from J, with 7 bases between. The CDR3 totals 12 residues.

The gene calls are TRBV2 and TRBJ2-5; unclear D gene. Germline V CDR1 and CDR2: SNHLY, FYNNEI. The V and J ends lost 3 bases and 5 bases respectively, with 7 bases between them. The CDR3 has 12 residues. CDR3: CASSDDSETQYF. DNA of the CDR3: TGTGCCAGCAGTGATGATTCCGAGACCCAGTACTTC. The whole variable domain, filled in from reference TRBV2 and TRBJ2-5, reads EPEVTQTPSHQVTQMGQEVILRCVPISNHLYFYWYRQILGQKVEFLVSFYNNEISEKSEIFDDQFSVERPDGSNFTLKIRSTKLEDSAMYFCASSDDSETQYFGPGTRLLVL.

Details on this clonotype: A much larger clone lies a single base off, so this may be a read error. This chain links TRBV20-1 with TRBJ2-3; tentatively, D is TRBD1 (6 bases). CDR1 is DFQATT, CDR2 SNEGSKA, per germline (reference sequence). CDR3 length: 15 residues. CDR3 amino acids: CRASRTGRSTDTQYF. The CDR3 nucleotides read TGCAGGGCCTCGCGAACAGGGAGATCCACAGATACGCAGTATTTT.

V is TRBV27 and J is TRBJ2-7; TRBD1 matches 8 bases. The CDR3 covers 14 residues. Germline V gives CDR1 MNHEY, CDR2 SMNVEV (reference sequence). V lost 7 bases, J lost 1 base, and 6 bases stayed unmatched. This CDR3 reads CASNLQGGSYEQYF. The DNA for the CDR3 is TGTGCCAGCAACCTACAGGGGGGTTCCTACGAGCAGTACTTC.

A few counts support this clonotype. This chain connects TRBV6-5 to TRBJ1-4, with D possibly TRBD1 on 5 matching bases. V gave up 5 bases and J gave up 3 bases, with 16 bases separating them. Germline assignment: CDR1 MNHEY and CDR2 SVGAGI. The CDR3 covers 16 residues. This CDR3 reads CASSTTGGGANEKLFF. The CDR3 bases are TGTGCCAGCAGTACAACAGGTGGGGGGGCTAATGAAAAACTGTTTTTT.

This clonotype was observed a few times. The chain employs TRBV6-2 or TRBV6-3 and TRBJ2-1; D possibly corresponds to TRBD2 (6 bases). The germline V and J ends were trimmed by 5 bases and 7 bases, with 12 bases remaining between them. Germline-derived CDR1 and CDR2 are MNHEY and SVGEGT. This CDR3 region has 13 residues. For the CDR3, the DNA is TGTGCCAGCAGTCCGGGAGAGTGGAATGAGCAGTTCTTC. Residues: CASSPGEWNEQFF.

This clonotype was counted a few times. This chain connects TRBV29-1 to TRBJ2-1; tentative D call: TRBD2 (5 bases). This CDR3 contains 13 residues. V lost 2 bases and J 8 bases, leaving 13 bases between the germline ends. In germline, CDR1 is SQVTM, CDR2 ANQGSEA. The CDR3 loop reads CSVERPPGDEQFF. CDR3 nucleotides: TGCAGCGTTGAACGACCCCCCGGGGATGAGCAGTTCTTC.

The chain is built from TRBV10-3 and TRBJ2-3; no clear D. The CDR3 runs to 17 residues. V lost 2 bases and J lost 0, with 15 bases in between. Germline values: CDR1 ENHRY, CDR2 SYGVKD. CDR3 nucleotides: TGTGCCATCAGTGAGCCAAGAGTGGGTCCGAGCACAGATACGCAGTATTTT. It yields the protein CAISEPRVGPSTDTQYF.

The chain combines TRBV9 with TRBJ2-7; D is possibly TRBD2 (6 bases). V dropped 3 bases and J dropped 4 bases, with 14 bases sitting between them. The germline V gene has CDR1 SGDLS and CDR2 YYNGEE. The CDR3 length is 14 residues. Written as DNA, the CDR3 is TGTGCCAGCAGCGAATACGTGGGAGGTTACGAGCAGTACTTC. Protein sequence: CASSEYVGGYEQYF.

In this sample, this clonotype turned up a few times. The V and J genes are TRBV12-3 or TRBV12-4 and TRBJ2-5, with 7 bases matching TRBD2. The ends lost 5 bases at V and 6 bases at J; junction bases unmatched: 3. The CDR3 totals 12 residues. The CDR3: CASSRTRKTQYF. CDR3 nucleotides: TGTGCCAGCAGTCGGACTAGGAAGACCCAGTACTTC.

The table lists this clonotype with many counts. The chain recombines TRBV29-1 with TRBJ2-7; no firm D call. Trimming took 6 bases from V and 1 from J, leaving 10 bases between them. Germline-derived CDR1 and CDR2 are SQVTM and ANQGSEA. This CDR3 spans 12 amino acids. The chain's CDR3 is CSVDDGSYEQYF. Written as DNA, the CDR3 is TGCAGCGTCGACGACGGGTCCTACGAGCAGTACTTC.

The count of this clonotype is one. The J gene is TRBJ2-4, the V gene TRBV12-3 or TRBV12-4; D ambiguous. The CDR3 covers 15 residues. The germline V and J ends were trimmed by 5 bases and 3 bases, with 14 bases remaining between them. This CDR3 reads CASSPELWGKNIQYF. The CDR3 bases are TGTGCCAGCAGTCCAGAACTGTGGGGCAAAAACATTCAGTACTTC.

Ten or more counts support this clonotype. The V gene is TRBV3-1, the J gene TRBJ1-1; a weak D match, TRBD1 (5 bases). This CDR3 contains 16 residues. CDR1 and CDR2 (germline): LGHDT, YNNKEL (reference sequence). Trimming cost V 1 base and J 5 bases, with 17 bases left between them. The CDR3 here is CASSQGGTDRGTEAFF. CDR3 sequence (DNA): TGTGCCAGCAGCCAAGGGGGGACGGACCGAGGTACTGAAGCTTTCTTT.

This clonotype was observed a handful of times. The chain carries TRBV12-3 or TRBV12-4 and TRBJ1-4; unclear D gene. The V end lost 7 bases, the J end lost 8 bases, and 17 bases lay between the germline ends. This CDR3 has 14 residues. CDR3 region: CASTIMGGKEKLFF. The CDR3, as DNA: TGTGCCAGCACCATAATGGGAGGGAAAGAAAAACTGTTTTTT.

V is TRBV4-3 and J is TRBJ2-7; 10 nucleotides line up with TRBD1. The germline V gene has CDR1 LGHNA and CDR2 YSLEER. This CDR3 comprises 17 residues. Trimming at V came to 4 bases and at J to 6 bases, leaving 15 bases not matched to a gene. The CDR3 nucleotides read TGCGCCAGCAGCCGAAGGGACAGGGGCGTCAATGGTCTCGAGCAGTACTTC. Translating gives CASSRRDRGVNGLEQYF.

The J gene is TRBJ1-1, the V gene TRBV29-1; TRBD1 matches 8 bases. Germline lookup yields CDR1 SQVTM and CDR2 ANQGSEA. V gave up 6 bases and J gave up 0 bases; unmatched junction bases: 9. This CDR3 has 15 residues. CDR3 nucleotide sequence: TGCAGCGTGGGTGGGCAGGGGGCTATGAACACTGAAGCTTTCTTT. This encodes CSVGGQGAMNTEAFF.

This rearrangement joins TRBV24-1 to TRBJ1-1; D is unresolved. V was pared by 3 bases and J by 0 bases, with 10 bases between. The CDR3 runs 15 residues. Germline V lookup: CDR1 KGHDR, CDR2 SFDVKD. The CDR3 loop is CATSDRNGVNTEAFF. The CDR3 coding sequence is TGTGCCACCAGTGATCGAAATGGGGTGAACACTGAAGCTTTCTTT.

This clonotype has just a few counts. CDR3 nucleotide sequence: TGTGCCAGCAGCCGAACTTTGATTCAGACCCAGTACTTC. Its translation: CASSRTLIQTQYF. V usage is TRBV4-2 and J usage is TRBJ2-5; D remains unclear. The CDR3 has 13 residues. V gave up 4 bases and J gave up 6 bases, with 12 bases separating them. Germline V gene data show CDR1 as LGHNA and CDR2 as YNFKEQ.

The chain has TRBV7-6 and TRBJ1-1; 8 bases align to TRBD1. Per the germline V gene, CDR1 is SGHVS and CDR2 is FNYEAQ. The CDR3 loop spans 13 amino acids. Trimming removed 6 bases from V and 7 bases from J; junction bases left unmatched: 7. In DNA, the CDR3 is TGTGCCAGCAGTTTGACAGGGGACCGTGAAGCTTTCTTT. Translated: CASSLTGDREAFF.

This clonotype was counted between two and nine times. The chain links TRBV4-3 to TRBJ1-2; the match to TRBD1 covers 11 bases. Trimming took 4 bases from V and 1 from J; bases not matched to a gene: 2. The CDR3 runs 15 residues. Germline lookup yields CDR1 LGHNA and CDR2 YSLEER. The CDR3 region is CASSLGTGGNYGYTF. The CDR3 bases are TGCGCCAGCAGCCTCGGGACAGGGGGTAACTATGGCTACACCTTC.